Sequencing of this T cell receptor beta chain was carried out in a study of T cell changes during pregnancy in multiple sclerosis. Repertoires were generated with immunoSEQ multiplex PCR, while TCRdb's copy carries only in-frame clones and drops some. The sample records tens of thousands of clones, 75% to 95% being singletons. J was trimmed by 8 bases and V by 4 bases; bases with no gene match: 5. There are 12 residues in the CDR3. From germline, CDR1 is SGHRS and CDR2 YFSETQ. The sequence derives from a female donor in good health, enrolled as a control in a pregnancy study. This chain joins TRBV5-1 and TRBJ1-2; 7 positions match TRBD1. Material: CD4+ T cells from peripheral blood mononuclear cells, obtained in the third trimester of pregnancy. The CDR3 nucleotides are TGCGCCAGCAGCCGATGGACAGGAGGCTACACCTTC. Protein product: CASSRWTGGYTF.